One sample yielded the 10 T cell receptor beta chains listed below, sequenced in a study of blood T cell repertoires in COVID-19. Sequencing used immunoSEQ multiplex PCR; TCRdb keeps in-frame clones, though not all of them. The sample lists under 300,000 clones, more than 80% seen once, with 3.7% in the top ten. Sequencing was performed on peripheral blood. These receptors were collected from a woman aged 35 to 49 with acute or convalescent COVID-19.

The chain employs TRBV9 and TRBJ1-2; 7 bases agree with TRBD1. The CDR3 sequence is 15 residues long. The ends lost 3 bases at V and 1 base at J; junction bases unmatched: 6. Germline CDR1 SGDLS, CDR2 YYNGEE. This CDR3 is CASSGPQGVNYGYTF. CDR3 sequence (DNA): TGTGCCAGCAGCGGACCTCAGGGGGTTAACTATGGCTACACCTTC.

This chain joins TRBV19 and TRBJ2-7; 8 bases match TRBD2. The CDR3 loop spans 13 amino acids. With 6 bases clipped from V and 3 bases from J, the junction kept 4 bases outside the gene matches. Germline V gene lookup returns CDR1 LNHDA and CDR2 SQIVND (reference sequence). The CDR3 loop is CASSPGGGYEQYV. The CDR3 bases are TGTGCCAGTAGCCCCGGGGGGGGCTACGAGCAGTACGTC.

The chain recombines TRBV12-3 or TRBV12-4 with TRBJ1-1; D gene ambiguous. V lost 3 bases and J 7 bases, leaving 3 bases between the germline ends. The CDR3 runs 10 residues. The CDR3 DNA reads as TGTGCCAGCAGTTTTAATGAAGCTTTCTTT. Translating gives CASSFNEAFF.

J is TRBJ1-4 and V is TRBV7-9; 7 positions agree with TRBD1. CDR3 length: 15 amino acids. Germline trimming cut 5 bases from V and 5 bases from J; bases unmatched to any gene: 8. The germline V gene has CDR1 SEHNR and CDR2 FQNEAQ (reference sequence). The CDR3 nucleotides read TGTGCCAGCAGCGAGTGGGACAGACAAAATGAAAAACTGTTTTTT. Translation gives CASSEWDRQNEKLFF.

The chain combines TRBV6-4 with TRBJ1-2; 10 bases are a match to TRBD1. J lost 8 bases, V lost 3 bases, and 6 bases had no gene match. The CDR3 consists of 14 residues. In germline, CDR1 is MRHNA, CDR2 SNTAGT. The CDR3 nucleotides are TGTGCCAGCAGTGATGGGGGGACAGGGGAAGGCTACACCTTC. Encoded protein: CASSDGGTGEGYTF.

This chain uses TRBV5-4 with TRBJ2-5; unclear D gene. This CDR3 has 13 amino acids. CDR1 and CDR2 (germline): SGHNT, YYREEE (reference sequence). V gave up 0 bases and J gave up 5 bases, with 8 bases separating them. The CDR3 coding sequence is TGTGCCAGCAGCTTGGAGACTCCTGAGACCCAGTACTTC. It is translated as CASSLETPETQYF.

The rearrangement uses TRBV19 and TRBJ1-1; the match to TRBD1 covers 9 bases. In germline, CDR1 is LNHDA, CDR2 SQIVND (reference sequence). The CDR3 extends over 14 amino acids. The ends lost 3 bases at V and 4 bases at J; junction bases unmatched: 3. The CDR3 reads CASSIDRGATEAFF. The CDR3 DNA reads as TGTGCCAGTAGTATTGACAGGGGGGCCACTGAAGCTTTCTTT.

The chain couples TRBV27 to TRBJ2-7; possibly TRBD2 for D (6 bases). Germline V gene data show CDR1 as MNHEY and CDR2 as SMNVEV (reference sequence). The V end was cut by 8 bases, the J end by 4 bases, with 18 bases between. This CDR3 is 14 amino acids long. The CDR3 is CASASGDSIYEQYV. CDR3 nucleotides: TGTGCCAGCGCCTCGGGGGACTCGATTTACGAGCAGTACGTC.

The CDR3 DNA reads TGTGCCAGCAGCTATATTAGCGGGGGGGCTAGCACAGATACGCAGTATTTT. Translating it yields CASSYISGGASTDTQYF. The chain combines TRBV7-3 with TRBJ2-3; 11 bases match TRBD2. The CDR3 loop spans 17 amino acids. Germline CDR1 reads SGHTA; CDR2 reads FQGTGA. V was clipped by 4 bases and J by 0 bases; unmatched bases: 6.

V gene TRBV11-2 combines with J gene TRBJ2-1, with D perhaps TRBD1 (5 bases). V gave up 3 bases and J gave up 3 bases, with 18 bases separating them. The CDR3 length is 17 residues. Germline loops: CDR1 SGHAT, CDR2 FQNNGV. The CDR3 sequence is CASSFSTGGVGYNEQFF. CDR3 DNA: TGTGCCAGCAGCTTCAGTACAGGTGGGGTCGGCTACAATGAGCAGTTCTTC.